This TCR beta chain was sequenced during a study of identical twins. This clonotype was counted many times. The antigen is undetermined. MiXCR, run by TCRdb on the 5' RACE reads, gives a single entry per CDR3 protein. The data show 550,000 to 800,000 distinct CDR3 sequences, around 7.5% seen once. With 4 bases removed from V and 6 bases from J, the gap between germline ends came to 9 bases. The CDR3 covers 12 residues. The V gene's germline CDR1 is SGHRS and CDR2 YFSETQ. Study outcomes and limitations: There is a chance that invariant MAIT and iNKT cells partially muddied zero-insertion analyses.

These records were also assigned to another study, of yellow fever vaccine responses in identical twins. That report notes: A vaccine T cell response that seemed partly convergent and partly personalized was reported in twins.

This TCR was sampled from a woman aged 18 to 35 in good health. The sequenced sample was PBMCs. The rearrangement uses TRBV5-1 and TRBJ2-3, with a weak D call TRBD1 (6 bases). CDR3 DNA sequence: TGCGCCAGCAGCCCCCAGGGGGATACGCAGTATTTT. It is translated as CASSPQGDTQYF.